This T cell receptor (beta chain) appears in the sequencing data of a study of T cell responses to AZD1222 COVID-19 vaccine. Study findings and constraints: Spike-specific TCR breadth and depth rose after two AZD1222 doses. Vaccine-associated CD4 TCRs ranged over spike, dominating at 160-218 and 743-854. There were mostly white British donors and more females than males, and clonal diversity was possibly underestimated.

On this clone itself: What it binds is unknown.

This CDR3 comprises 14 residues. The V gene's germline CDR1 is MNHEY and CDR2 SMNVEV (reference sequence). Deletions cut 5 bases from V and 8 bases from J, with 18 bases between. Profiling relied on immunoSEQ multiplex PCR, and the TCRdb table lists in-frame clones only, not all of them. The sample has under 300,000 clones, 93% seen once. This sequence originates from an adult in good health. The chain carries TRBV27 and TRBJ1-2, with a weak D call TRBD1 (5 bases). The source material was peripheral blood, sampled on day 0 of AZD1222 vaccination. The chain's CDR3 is CASSADTHRGGYTF. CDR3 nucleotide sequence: TGTGCCAGCAGTGCGGACACTCACCGTGGCGGCTACACCTTC.